Sequencing of this T cell receptor beta chain was carried out in a study of technical replicates of blood from four donors. The CDR3 contains 14 residues. V lost 4 bases to trimming and J lost 4 bases; unmatched junction nucleotides: 6. Per the germline V gene, CDR1 is SGHTA and CDR2 is FQGNSA. Some clones are missing from TCRdb's copy, which holds only in-frame ones; the method was immunoSEQ multiplex PCR. Here the sample spans some 70,000 clones, about 97% being singletons. The rearrangement links TRBV7-2 to TRBJ1-2, with 7 positions matching TRBD1. Sequencing was carried out using T cells isolated from PBMCs. The clonotype was recovered from a human donor in good health. This chain's CDR3 is CASSSTGQSYGYTF. CDR3 bases: TGTGCCAGCAGCTCGACAGGGCAGAGCTATGGCTACACCTTC.